Reported below is one T cell receptor beta chain. The sample belongs to a study of T cells after yellow fever vaccination. Trimming removed 2 bases at V and 5 bases at J, with 14 bases between. Germline loops: CDR1 SGDLS, CDR2 YYNGEE. CDR3 size: 14 residues. TCRdb passed the 5' RACE reads through MiXCR, listing each CDR3 protein once. Of about 330,000 distinct CDR3 sequences detected, about 7.8% appear once; the ten largest clones hold approximately 15%. The source of this sequence is a man younger than 30 who received the YFV17D yellow fever vaccine. Sequenced material: PBMCs, taken 35 to 50 days after the first yellow fever vaccination. This rearrangement joins TRBV9 to TRBJ2-7, with D tentatively TRBD1 (5 bases). The DNA of the CDR3 is TGTGCCAGCAGCGTTTCAGGGTCGTTCGACGAGCAGTACTTC. It encodes CASSVSGSFDEQYF.